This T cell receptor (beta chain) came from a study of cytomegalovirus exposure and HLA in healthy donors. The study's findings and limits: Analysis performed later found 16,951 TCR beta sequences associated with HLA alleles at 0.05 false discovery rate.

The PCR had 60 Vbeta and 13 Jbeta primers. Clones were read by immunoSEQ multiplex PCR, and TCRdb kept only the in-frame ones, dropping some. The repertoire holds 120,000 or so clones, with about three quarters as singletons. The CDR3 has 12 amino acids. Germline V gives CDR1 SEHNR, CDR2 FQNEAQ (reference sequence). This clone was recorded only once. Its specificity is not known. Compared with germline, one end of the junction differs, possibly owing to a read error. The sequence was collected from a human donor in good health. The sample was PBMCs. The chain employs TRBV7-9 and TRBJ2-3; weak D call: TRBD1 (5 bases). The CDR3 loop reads CSSSSDSQPQYF. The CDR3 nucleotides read TGTTCCAGCAGCTCAGACAGCCAACCGCAGTATTTT.